The 21 T cell receptor beta chains in this list originate from one sample, sequenced in a study of blood T cell repertoires in COVID-19. Some clones are missing from TCRdb's copy, which holds only in-frame ones; the method was immunoSEQ multiplex PCR. The data show around 320,000 clones, approximately 88% seen once. Sequenced input: peripheral blood. All receptors derive from a woman aged 25 to 39 who had recovered from COVID-19.

This clone occurred a few times. The J gene is TRBJ2-3, the V gene TRBV19, with D possibly TRBD1 on 6 matching bases. V was shortened by 6 bases and J by 4 bases, with 23 bases between the two germline ends. Germline-derived CDR1 and CDR2 are LNHDA and SQIVND (reference sequence). The CDR3 spans 17 residues. CDR3 amino acids: CASSLYEGDTPSDTQYF. The DNA of the CDR3 is TGTGCCAGTAGCCTCTACGAAGGGGACACCCCATCAGATACGCAGTATTTT.

This clone was seen once. V usage is TRBV19 and J usage is TRBJ1-6; the D is unclear. The germline V gene has CDR1 LNHDA and CDR2 SQIVND (reference sequence). V was trimmed by 2 bases and J by 8 bases, leaving 10 bases between them. The CDR3 consists of 14 residues. DNA for the CDR3: TGTGCCAGTAGTATAAGAGGGTCGGATTCACCCCTCCACTTT. Its translation is CASSIRGSDSPLHF.

J is TRBJ1-5 and V is TRBV16; D is uncertain. This CDR3 has 13 amino acids. The ends were cut back, 7 bases at V and 2 bases at J, with 9 bases in the middle. Germline V gives CDR1 KGHSY, CDR2 FQNENV. In DNA, the CDR3 is TGTGCCAGCAAAAGCGGAGGCAATCAGCCCCAGCATTTT. Translating it yields CASKSGGNQPQHF.

In nucleotides, the CDR3 is TGTGCCAGCAGTTATGAGGGGACAGGGGGCTGGGAGACCCAGTACTTC. Its protein is CASSYEGTGGWETQYF. The chain links TRBV6-2 or TRBV6-3 to TRBJ2-5; 12 bases match TRBD1. V lost 3 bases and J lost 5; bases outside the gene matches: 7. The CDR3 has 16 amino acids. Looked up from germline, CDR1 is MNHEY and CDR2 is SVGEGT.

The chain recombines TRBV27 with TRBJ1-6; no clear D gene. Trimming stripped 2 bases from V and 7 bases from J, with 9 bases between. Germline V gives CDR1 MNHEY, CDR2 SMNVEV (reference sequence). The CDR3 is 14 amino acids. Here the CDR3 DNA reads TGTGCCAGCAGTTTACAGGCGAGAAATTCACCCCTCCACTTT. Translated, it gives CASSLQARNSPLHF.

The chain links TRBV27 to TRBJ1-5; tentative D call: TRBD1 (5 bases). The V end lost 2 bases, the J end lost 4 bases, and 12 bases lay between the germline ends. Germline V lookup: CDR1 MNHEY, CDR2 SMNVEV (reference sequence). The CDR3 has 15 amino acids. CDR3 sequence reads: CASSLKAGLNQPQHF. The CDR3 bases are TGTGCCAGCAGTTTAAAGGCAGGGCTAAATCAGCCCCAGCATTTT.

This clone was counted between two and nine times. The CDR3 region is CASSQEGQGANTGELFF. CDR3 DNA sequence: TGTGCCAGCAGCCAAGAGGGACAGGGGGCGAACACCGGGGAGCTGTTTTTT. The chain recombines TRBV4-2 with TRBJ2-2; 11 bases map to TRBD1. Germline V gives CDR1 LGHNA, CDR2 YNFKEQ. V shed 0 bases, J shed 0 bases, and the junction held 0 bases outside the gene matches. The length of the CDR3 is 17 residues.

The V and J genes are TRBV10-3 and TRBJ2-5; 9 bases agree with TRBD2. CDR1 is ENHRY, CDR2 SYGVKD, per germline. V dropped 6 bases and J dropped 2; count of bases not matched to a gene: 1. This CDR3 is 13 amino acids long. DNA for the CDR3: TGTGCCATCAGCGCGGGGGGGCAAGAGACCCAGTACTTC. Protein: CAISAGGQETQYF.

J is TRBJ2-7 and V is TRBV2; possible D gene TRBD2, 7 bases. The CDR3 spans 15 residues. Germline loops: CDR1 SNHLY, CDR2 FYNNEI. With 5 bases removed from V and 2 bases from J, the gap between germline ends came to 16 bases. The CDR3 sequence is CASSPGRGLTYEQYF. The CDR3 coding sequence is TGTGCCAGCAGTCCCGGGCGGGGGCTGACCTACGAGCAGTACTTC.

This clone is a singleton in its sample. The chain carries TRBV7-8 and TRBJ2-1; D is possibly TRBD1 (5 bases). CDR3 length equals 13 residues. The V end was cut by 3 bases, the J end by 9 bases, with 12 bases between. Germline-derived CDR1 and CDR2 are SGHVS and FQNEAQ. The CDR3 DNA reads as TGTGCCAGCAGCTTTAAGGGGTCCGGTGAGCAGTTCTTC. Encoded protein: CASSFKGSGEQFF.

The V and J genes are TRBV5-4 and TRBJ2-7, with D maybe TRBD2 (5 bases). V gave up 7 bases and J gave up 6 bases, with 11 bases separating them. CDR3 size: 11 residues. From germline, CDR1 is SGHNT and CDR2 YYREEE (reference sequence). The CDR3 reads CASPFRGEQYF. The CDR3 DNA is TGTGCCAGCCCATTCCGGGGCGAGCAGTACTTC. Full variable domain (rest looked up from reference TRBV5-4 and TRBJ2-7): ETGVTQSPTHLIKTRGQQVTLRCSSQSGHNTVSWYQQALGQGPQFIFQYYREEENGRGNFPPRFSGLQFPNYSSELNVNALELDDSALYLCASPFRGEQYFGPGTRLTVT.

The rearrangement joins TRBV7-9 to TRBJ2-7; 9 nucleotides align to TRBD1. The CDR3 is 15 residues long. Losses at the gene ends were 3 bases for V and 2 bases for J; bases not matched to a gene: 5. In germline, CDR1 is SEHNR, CDR2 FQNEAQ (reference sequence). The CDR3 nucleotides read TGTGCCAGCAGCTTCGCCCGACAGGGGGCCTACGAGCAGTACTTC. Translation gives CASSFARQGAYEQYF.

The chain couples TRBV19 to TRBJ1-2; D is unresolved. CDR3 length: 12 amino acids. V was trimmed by 7 bases and J by 8 bases, leaving 14 bases between them. Germline V gene lookup returns CDR1 LNHDA and CDR2 SQIVND (reference sequence). The CDR3 is CASTRAEDGYTF. CDR3 sequence (DNA): TGTGCCAGTACGAGGGCAGAGGACGGCTACACCTTC. The full variable domain, in which reference TRBV19 and TRBJ1-2 provide the parts outside the CDR3, is DGGITQSPKYLFRKEGQNVTLSCEQNLNHDAMYWYRQDPGQGLRLIYYSQIVNDFQKGDIAEGYSVSREKKESFPLTVTSAQKNPTAFYLCASTRAEDGYTFGSGTRLTVV.

This chain connects TRBV5-1 to TRBJ1-6, with TRBD1 matching over 10 bases. CDR1 is SGHRS and CDR2 is YFSETQ in the germline V gene. V lost 3 bases and J lost 10; bases outside the gene matches: 7. The CDR3 totals 15 residues. The CDR3 coding sequence is TGCGCCAGCAGCTCGGGACAGGGGAAAAACTCACCCCTCCACTTT. Translation gives CASSSGQGKNSPLHF.

This rearrangement joins TRBV19 to TRBJ2-7; TRBD2 is a possible D gene (6 bases). Per the germline V gene, CDR1 is LNHDA and CDR2 is SQIVND (reference sequence). Trimming took 6 bases from V and 2 from J, leaving 8 bases between them. The CDR3 length is 12 residues. This chain's CDR3 is CASSPGAYEQYF. The CDR3 DNA follows: TGTGCCAGTAGCCCGGGGGCCTACGAGCAGTACTTC.

V gene TRBV5-4 combines with J gene TRBJ1-4; D may be TRBD1 (6 bases). CDR1 SGHNT and CDR2 YYREEE come from the germline V gene (reference sequence). V lost 3 bases and J lost 7, with 16 bases in between. The CDR3 runs to 15 residues. Written as DNA, the CDR3 is TGTGCCAGCAGCTACGCACAGGGCGCTAGTGAAAAACTGTTTTTT. Protein sequence: CASSYAQGASEKLFF.

The chain is built from TRBV13 and TRBJ1-1; 10 bases fit TRBD1. In germline, CDR1 is PRHDT, CDR2 FYEKMQ (reference sequence). J was trimmed by 4 bases and V by 4 bases; bases with no gene match: 9. This CDR3 has 16 amino acids. CDR3 coding DNA: TGTGCCAGCAGCTCGAAGAAGGGACAGGGGATCACTGAAGCTTTCTTT. It codes for CASSSKKGQGITEAFF.

This rearrangement joins TRBV3-1 (or the pseudogene TRBV3-2) to TRBJ2-7, with TRBD2 matching over 8 bases. The CDR3 has 14 residues. CDR1 LGHDT and CDR2 YNNKEL come from the germline V gene (reference sequence). Losses at the gene ends were 2 bases for V and 0 bases for J; bases not matched to a gene: 0. In DNA form, the CDR3 reads TGTGCCAGCAGCCAACTAGCGGGCTCCTACGAGCAGTACTTC. It yields the protein CASSQLAGSYEQYF.

This clone appeared once. This chain connects TRBV28 to TRBJ1-1, with 11 bases that match TRBD1. J gave up 5 bases and V 3 bases, and 5 bases lay outside the gene matches. The CDR3 is 15 amino acids. CDR1 is MDHEN, CDR2 SYDVKM, per germline. This CDR3 is CASSFTGTGGTEAFF. CDR3 sequence (DNA): TGTGCCAGCAGTTTTACCGGGACAGGGGGAACTGAAGCTTTCTTT.

The chain links TRBV6-5 to TRBJ1-6; TRBD1 might be the D (5 bases). The germline V and J ends were trimmed by 6 bases and 5 bases, with 11 bases remaining between them. Germline V gene lookup returns CDR1 MNHEY and CDR2 SVGAGI. This CDR3 has 14 residues. The CDR3 region is CASSVRGDNSPLHF. The CDR3 DNA reads TGTGCCAGCAGCGTTCGGGGGGATAATTCACCCCTCCACTTT.

The chain has TRBV18 and TRBJ2-1, with 7 bases lining up with TRBD1. This CDR3 is 13 amino acids long. The junction had 6 bases not matched to a gene; V was cut back by 4 bases and J by 9 bases. The germline gives CDR1 KGHSH, CDR2 LQKENI. The CDR3 bases are TGTGCCAGCTCACTCGACAGGGCGAGTGAGCAGTTCTTC. This encodes CASSLDRASEQFF.